The present T cell receptor beta chain was sequenced within a study of blood T cell repertoires in COVID-19. V lost 6 bases to trimming and J lost 0 bases, with 10 bases between them. The CDR3 has 14 residues. CDR1 is ENHRY, CDR2 SYGVKD, per germline. Libraries were prepared by immunoSEQ multiplex PCR; TCRdb keeps only in-frame clonotypes and omits some of them. The top ten hold 3.5% to 5.5% of the sample, which has 250,000 to 300,000 clones, 70% to 90% seen once. Sequenced: peripheral blood. The rearrangement joins TRBV10-3 to TRBJ2-3, with a weak D call TRBD2 (5 bases). The receptor was isolated from a man aged 55-75 years who had recovered from COVID-19. The DNA for the CDR3 is TGTGCCATCAGAGCGGTCTCTAGCACAGATACGCAGTATTTT. Translation gives CAIRAVSSTDTQYF.